Below, 5 T cell receptor beta chains from the same sample are listed, as sequenced in a study of T cells in Graves' hyperthyroidism and ophthalmopathy. RNA transcripts served as the template for amplifying TCR beta CDR3 regions. Initially, a first-round RT-PCR of the TCR CDR3 employed the HTBI primer set. TCRdb reanalysed the multiplex PCR reads using MiXCR and keeps one entry per CDR3 protein. The repertoire holds approximately 480,000 distinct CDR3 sequences, with about 20% as singletons. Material: blood. Source of these receptors: a young man with Graves' hyperthyroidism.

In its sample, this clonotype was seen a few times. The chain employs TRBV20-1 and TRBJ1-2; D is unresolved. The ends were cut back, 6 bases at V and 7 bases at J, with 12 bases in the middle. Germline V gene lookup returns CDR1 DFQATT and CDR2 SNEGSKA (reference sequence). The CDR3 extends over 11 amino acids. The CDR3 spells CSAPTGLGYTF. In DNA form, the CDR3 reads TGCAGTGCCCCGACTGGTCTTGGCTACACCTTC.

This clonotype was recorded many times. The chain carries TRBV20-1 and TRBJ1-1, with D possibly TRBD1 on 5 matching bases. The germline CDR1 and CDR2 sequences are DFQATT and SNEGSKA (reference sequence). Trimming left V 2 bases short and J 0 bases short, with 16 bases between. The CDR3 consists of 16 residues. The CDR3 bases are TGCAGTGCTAGAAACCTACAGGACCAGATGAACACTGAAGCTTTCTTT. It translates to CSARNLQDQMNTEAFF.

This clonotype has ten or more counts. The chain employs TRBV6-4 and TRBJ1-5; tentative D call: TRBD1 (5 bases). This CDR3 spans 20 amino acids. The V gene lost 2 bases and the J gene lost 0 bases, with 23 bases spanning the gap. Germline CDR1 reads MRHNA; CDR2 reads SNTAGT. The CDR3 loop reads CASSDGKTSSGGYSNQPQHF. The CDR3 bases are TGTGCCAGCAGTGACGGGAAAACCTCCTCCGGGGGATATAGCAATCAGCCCCAGCATTTT.

V is TRBV11-1 and J is TRBJ1-2, with 10 bases lining up with TRBD1. V was clipped by 5 bases and J by 6 bases; unmatched bases: 12. Germline assignment: CDR1 SGHAT and CDR2 FQDESV (reference sequence). CDR3 length: 16 amino acids. CDR3 nucleotide sequence: TGTGCCAGCAGCCCAGCCTCCGGGACAGGGGTGGATGGCTACACCTTC. Its translation is CASSPASGTGVDGYTF.

This clonotype occurred many times. The J gene is TRBJ2-7, the V gene TRBV10-3, with 8 bases matching TRBD1. Germline trimming cut 8 bases from V and 5 bases from J; bases unmatched to any gene: 5. The germline V gene has CDR1 ENHRY and CDR2 SYGVKD. The CDR3 runs to 12 residues. The CDR3 region has the DNA TGTGCCATCGCCGGACAGGGCGACGAGCAGTACTTC. It specifies CAIAGQGDEQYF.